The source of this T cell receptor (beta chain) is a study of long-term antiretroviral therapy in people with HIV. Study results and caveats: The clones with expansion before ART were dominant in the repertoire at all time points. Post-ART, diversity grew, though it stayed under transplant donor control levels.

About this clone: The antigen remains unidentified.

A v3.0 immunoSEQ assay was performed at survey level. Sequencing was performed with immunoSEQ multiplex PCR; in TCRdb, only in-frame clones are kept and a portion is missing. The table lists about 30,000 clones, over 90% of them singletons, with 7% to 9% in the top ten. The V segment lost 0 bases and the J segment 2 bases; nucleotides outside the gene matches: 9. Germline V CDR1 and CDR2: SGHVS, FNYEAQ. The CDR3 covers 17 residues. The receptor's source is a man aged 25 to 45 with HIV. The gene calls are TRBV7-6 and TRBJ1-2; 7 bases are shared with TRBD1. Specimen: unsorted PBMCs, collected 6 to 6.5 years after starting antiretroviral therapy. Here the CDR3 DNA reads TGTGCCAGCAGCTTAGCAGAGGGGACAGAACTGAACTATGGCTACACCTTC. It codes for CASSLAEGTELNYGYTF.